The present T cell receptor (beta chain) was sequenced within a study of control samples from healthy donors and cancer patients. CDR1 is MNHNS and CDR2 is SASEGT in the germline V gene. The germline V and J ends were trimmed by 3 bases and 4 bases, with 12 bases remaining between them. There are 14 residues in the CDR3. Measured with immunoSEQ multiplex PCR; TCRdb has only the in-frame clones, and not every one. The listing contains some 180,000 clones. The sequence was collected from a woman in her twenties or thirties in good health. The chain links TRBV6-1 to TRBJ1-2; D gene ambiguous. Sequencing was performed on blood. CDR3 in DNA: TGTGCCAGCAGTGACCTTACGGCGCGCTATGGCTACACCTTC. Its protein product is CASSDLTARYGYTF.